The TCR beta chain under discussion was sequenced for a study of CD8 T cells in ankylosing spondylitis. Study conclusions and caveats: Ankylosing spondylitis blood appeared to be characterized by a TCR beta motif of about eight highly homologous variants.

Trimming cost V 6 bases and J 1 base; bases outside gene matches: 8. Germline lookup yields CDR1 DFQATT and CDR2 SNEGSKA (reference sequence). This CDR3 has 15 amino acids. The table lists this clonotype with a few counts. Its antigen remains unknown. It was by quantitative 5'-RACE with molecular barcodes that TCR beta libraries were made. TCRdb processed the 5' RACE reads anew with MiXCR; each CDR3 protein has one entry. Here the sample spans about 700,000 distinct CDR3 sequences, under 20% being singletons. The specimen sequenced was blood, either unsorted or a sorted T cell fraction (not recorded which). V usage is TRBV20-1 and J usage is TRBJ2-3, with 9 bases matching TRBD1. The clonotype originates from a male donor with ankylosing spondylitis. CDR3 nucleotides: TGCAGTGCCCTTACCAGGACAGGGGGCACAGATACGCAGTATTTT. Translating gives CSALTRTGGTDTQYF.